This T cell receptor (beta chain) was identified in a study of T cell repertoires in cytomegalovirus infection (dated by TCRdb to about 2019). Background on the whole study: Because public TCR beta signatures pointed to carriage of CMV infection together with the matching HLA type, the HLA type of each donor mattered for the analysis. Summary of the overall study and its limitations: In both this cohort and an independent cohort of some 370 donors, the cumulative frequency of public TCR beta family members distinguished carriers of CMV infection plus the relevant HLA type. The ex vivo response was dominated by HLA-C-restricted CMV-specific TCR beta clonotypes, which also provided the single most frequent clonotype in two of eight donors.

Trimming accounts for 4 bases at V and 2 bases at J, while the number of junction bases matched to no gene is 4. CDR1 is given as MDHEN and CDR2 as SYDVKM, both from the germline V gene. Including the terminal cysteine and phenylalanine, the CDR3 comprises 16 residues. This entry keeps only the CDR3 DNA: 48 bases, framed from base 1. These reads were obtained on an Illumina HiSeq 1500. The public reads were run again by TCRdb, first through fastp at Q25 and then through MiXCR, and only productive beta chains were kept. Entries that share a CDR3 protein sequence are merged under the most common genes and DNA. Present in this sample are fewer than 400,000 distinct CDR3 sequences, 15% to 20% of which were seen just once. 8.7% of the sample goes to the ten largest clones. Turning to this clonotype: What antigen it recognizes has not been identified. The sample holds no much larger clone one base away, and base qualities are not on file.

Sequences were obtained from PBMCs. Recombination joined TRBV28 with TRBJ2-6; TRBD1 agrees with 8 junctional bases. This clonotype originated in a human donor in good health (CMV status not recorded). Some clones in this sample may be carry-over from other donors' samples. The nucleotide sequence reads as follows: TGTGCCAGCAGTTCCCTACAGGGGGCTGGGGCCAACGTCCTGACTTTC. Its coded protein is CASSSLQGAGANVLTF. Full variable domain (CDR3 extended with the reference TRBV28 and TRBJ2-6 proteins): DVKVTQSSRYLVKRTGEKVFLECVQDMDHENMFWYRQDPGLGLRLIYFSYDVKMKEKGDIPEGYSVSREKKERFSLILESASTNQTSMYLCASSSLQGAGANVLTFGAGSRLTVL.